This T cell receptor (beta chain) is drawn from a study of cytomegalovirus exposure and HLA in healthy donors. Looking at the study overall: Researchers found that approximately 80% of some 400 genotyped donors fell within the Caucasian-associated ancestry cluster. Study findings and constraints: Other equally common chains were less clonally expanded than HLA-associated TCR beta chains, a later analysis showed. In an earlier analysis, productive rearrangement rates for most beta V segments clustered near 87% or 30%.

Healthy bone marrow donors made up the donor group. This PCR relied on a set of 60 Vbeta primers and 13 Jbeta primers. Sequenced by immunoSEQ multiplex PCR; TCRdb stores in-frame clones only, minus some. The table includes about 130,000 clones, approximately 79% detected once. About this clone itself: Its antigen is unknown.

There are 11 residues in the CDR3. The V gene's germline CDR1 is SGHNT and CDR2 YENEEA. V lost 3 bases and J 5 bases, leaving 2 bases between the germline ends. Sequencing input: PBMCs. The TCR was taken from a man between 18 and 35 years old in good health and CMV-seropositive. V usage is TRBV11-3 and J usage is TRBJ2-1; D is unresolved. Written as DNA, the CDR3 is TGTGCCAGCAGCTTTAACAATGAGCAGTTCTTC. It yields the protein CASSFNNEQFF.